The 9 T cell receptor beta chains presented below share a single source sample, sequenced in a study of blood T cell repertoires in COVID-19. Clones were sequenced by immunoSEQ multiplex PCR, and TCRdb holds only the in-frame ones, with some missing. The sample includes more than 400,000 clones, about nine tenths of them seen just once. The source material was PBMCs or T cells enriched from blood (not recorded which). The receptors here all came from a woman under 30 who had recovered from COVID-19.

The rearrangement links TRBV5-5 to TRBJ1-2; no definite D call. The germline gives CDR1 SGHKS, CDR2 YYEKEE (reference sequence). Trimming pared 0 bases from V and 6 bases from J, leaving 12 bases between. The CDR3 runs 14 residues. This chain's CDR3 is CASSLAPLRDGYTF. DNA of the CDR3: TGTGCCAGCAGCTTGGCCCCGCTGAGGGATGGCTACACCTTC.

The chain has TRBV11-2 and TRBJ1-3; unclear D gene. The CDR3 consists of 18 residues. The V and J ends lost 2 bases and 0 bases respectively, with 17 bases between them. Germline V CDR1 and CDR2: SGHAT, FQNNGV. CDR3 sequence: CASSLLRGAPASGNTIYF. DNA for the CDR3: TGTGCCAGCAGCTTACTCCGGGGAGCCCCGGCCTCTGGAAACACCATATATTTT.

The chain combines TRBV7-9 with TRBJ2-5, with 10 bases that match TRBD2. Per germline, CDR1 SEHNR and CDR2 FQNEAQ (reference sequence). V lost 5 bases to trimming and J lost 14 bases; unmatched junction nucleotides: 14. The CDR3 is 14 amino acids. CDR3 residues: CASSPDPSLAGAYF. In DNA form, the CDR3 reads TGTGCCAGCAGCCCGGACCCCTCCCTAGCGGGGGCTTACTTC.

This clone was seen once. The V gene is TRBV3-1 (or the pseudogene TRBV3-2), the J gene TRBJ1-6; 7 positions match TRBD1. V trimming: 3 bases; J trimming: 10 bases; junction bases outside the gene matches: 3. The length of the CDR3 is 13 residues. CDR1 is LGHDT, CDR2 YNNKEL, per germline (reference sequence). The CDR3 sequence is CASSHDRDSPLHF. The CDR3 DNA follows: TGTGCCAGCAGCCACGACAGGGACTCACCCCTCCACTTT.

The chain carries TRBV5-4 and TRBJ2-7; 8 bases are shared with TRBD1. The CDR3 runs 16 residues. Germline-derived CDR1 and CDR2 are SGHNT and YYREEE (reference sequence). The junction had 12 bases not matched to a gene; V was cut back by 2 bases and J by 5 bases. CDR3 protein: CASSFVTGTGPNEQYF. CDR3 nucleotides: TGTGCCAGCAGCTTTGTTACCGGGACAGGTCCCAACGAGCAGTACTTC. Filled out from reference TRBV5-4 and TRBJ2-7, the complete variable domain reads ETGVTQSPTHLIKTRGQQVTLRCSSQSGHNTVSWYQQALGQGPQFIFQYYREEENGRGNFPPRFSGLQFPNYSSELNVNALELDDSALYLCASSFVTGTGPNEQYFGPGTRLTVT.

The rearrangement uses TRBV3-1 (or the pseudogene TRBV3-2) and TRBJ2-5; D may be TRBD1 (5 bases). Trimming pared 5 bases from V and 5 bases from J, leaving 21 bases between. Germline loops: CDR1 LGHDT, CDR2 YNNKEL (reference sequence). The CDR3 totals 16 residues. DNA for the CDR3: TGTGCCAGCAGCTCAGGAAGACAGCTTGGAGAGGAGACCCAGTACTTC. Translating gives CASSSGRQLGEETQYF.

The genes are TRBV12-3 or TRBV12-4 and TRBJ1-5, with unresolved D. Trimming removed 1 base from V and 6 bases from J, with 4 bases in between. The CDR3 length is 12 residues. CDR3 nucleotide sequence: TGTGCCAGCAGTTTAGGCGGTCAGCCCCAGCATTTT. This sequence encodes CASSLGGQPQHF.

This chain links TRBV2 with TRBJ2-7; a weak D match, TRBD2 (5 bases). V was shortened by 1 base and J by 2 bases, with 9 bases between the two germline ends. The CDR3 is made up of 14 amino acids. CDR1 is SNHLY and CDR2 is FYNNEI in the germline V gene. This chain's CDR3 is CASSEVAGTYEQYF. For the CDR3, the DNA is TGTGCCAGCAGTGAAGTGGCGGGTACCTACGAGCAGTACTTC.

This chain uses TRBV5-4 with TRBJ1-1; a possible D gene is TRBD1 (5 bases). CDR1 and CDR2 from the germline V gene are SGHNT and YYREEE (reference sequence). The CDR3 spans 14 residues. V was clipped by 4 bases and J by 1 base, with 11 bases between them. The CDR3: CASSRPTGNTEAFF. CDR3 in DNA: TGTGCCAGCAGCCGACCTACAGGGAACACTGAAGCTTTCTTT.